The clone carrying this TCR beta chain was seen repeatedly, ten times or more. This sample is part of a study of molecular identifiers for immune sequencing clone quantification. Study-level information: With replicates, the RNA of around 20,000 or 100,000 naive CD8 cells was split five ways and four were sequenced.

TCRdb re-derived calls from the PCR reads in MiXCR, one entry per CDR3 protein. Among about 640,000 distinct CDR3 sequences listed, about 20% were seen once. Per germline, CDR1 LNHDA and CDR2 SQIVND (reference sequence). This CDR3 is built from 14 residues. Germline trimming cut 5 bases from V and 5 bases from J; bases unmatched to any gene: 6. This receptor was taken from a human donor in good health. Some libraries in this study had Jurkat cell RNA spiked in. V and J are TRBV19 and TRBJ1-1, with 9 bases fitting TRBD1. Sequences were obtained from naive CD8+ T cells from blood, with Jurkat cell RNA spiked in. Subset indicated: FACS-sorted CD8+CD4-CCR7+CD45RA+ naive T cells. CDR3 coding DNA: TGTGCCAGTAGTCAACAGGGGGCGAGTACTGAAGCTTTCTTT. Protein: CASSQQGASTEAFF.